This TCR beta chain was found in a study of OX40 agonist ivuxolimab in advanced cancers. Study details: Three partial responders included one hepatocellular carcinoma patient and two cutaneous melanoma patients. Study findings and constraints: The antigens recognized by the expanded peripheral T cells, that is their antigen specificity, were not determined.

About this clone itself: What it binds is not known.

The table came from immunoSEQ multiplex PCR; TCRdb's copy has only in-frame clones and leaves some out. There are roughly 15,000 clones in the sample; approximately 95% occur only once, and roughly 22% lies in the top ten. Patients were ineligible given autoimmune disease history or systemic immunosuppression. This specimen consisted of CD4+ or CD8+ T cells sorted from blood, obtained in a trial of the OX40 agonist ivuxolimab. The clonotype was recovered from an adult with an advanced solid tumor such as melanoma, head and neck, liver or kidney cancer.

The CDR3 DNA sequence: TGTGCCAGCAGTCCGACCAATCAGCCCCAGCATTTT. It translates to CASSPTNQPQHF. The J gene is TRBJ1-5, the V gene TRBV27; D is unclear. Germline CDR1 is MNHEY and CDR2 is SMNVEV (reference sequence). Trimming cost V 5 bases and J 3 bases, with 5 bases left between them. The CDR3 runs to 12 residues.